One T cell receptor (beta chain) is described in this entry. This clone was counted many times. Its antigen is unknown. Base qualities are not provided; no much larger clone lies one nucleotide away. This entry is derived from a study of metastatic and nonmetastatic thyroid tumors (dated by TCRdb to 2020 to 2022). About the investigation overall: Repertoires were compared across peripheral blood and tumor or nodule tissue samples from malignant and benign thyroid patients.

Before undergoing thyroid surgery, none of the patients had been given any kind of treatment. Using T-cell receptor beta sequencing, the study looked back at clinical samples from patients collected from about 2011 to 2018. The CDR3 contains 13 residues, cysteine and phenylalanine counted. Here the CDR3 DNA is all that survives: 39 bases in frame from base 1. The germline V gene gives CDR1 as SGHDT and CDR2 as YYEEEE. For this chain, trimming is 4 bases at the V end and 6 bases at the J end, and the number of junction bases without a gene match is 5. Receptor amplification or capture employed PCR. Sequenced on an Illumina HiSeq 4000. High-throughput sequencing was used to profile the TCR beta-chain CDR3 region of every patient. Concerning the study's data processing: CDR3 differences across clinicopathological groups were used to build a classifier for discriminating distant-metastatic papillary thyroid cancer patients. The Shannon index was used to assess repertoire diversity, and the Morisita-Horn index was used to assess tumor-blood repertoire similarity. TCRdb reprocessing: public reads trimmed at Q25 with fastp, clones called with MiXCR, in-frame beta chains kept. These V and J calls derive from TCRdb rather than the authors' analysis. The sample records approximately 19,000 clones, 22% of which are singletons. Less than 11% of the sample is held by the ten biggest clonotypes.

Points the paper makes about the study in general: In both blood and tumor samples, TCR beta diversity was reported to be significantly higher in malignant tumors than in benign nodules.

The TCR comes from a male donor with papillary thyroid cancer or a benign thyroid nodule (not recorded which). Some clones in this sample may be carry-over from other donors' samples. Rearrangement joined TRBV5-6 to TRBJ2-3, with 7 bases aligning to TRBD1. Specimen: tumor tissue. The CDR3: CASSTRGLDTQYF. In nucleotide form, the sequence is TGTGCCAGCAGCACCAGGGGGTTGGATACGCAGTATTTT.